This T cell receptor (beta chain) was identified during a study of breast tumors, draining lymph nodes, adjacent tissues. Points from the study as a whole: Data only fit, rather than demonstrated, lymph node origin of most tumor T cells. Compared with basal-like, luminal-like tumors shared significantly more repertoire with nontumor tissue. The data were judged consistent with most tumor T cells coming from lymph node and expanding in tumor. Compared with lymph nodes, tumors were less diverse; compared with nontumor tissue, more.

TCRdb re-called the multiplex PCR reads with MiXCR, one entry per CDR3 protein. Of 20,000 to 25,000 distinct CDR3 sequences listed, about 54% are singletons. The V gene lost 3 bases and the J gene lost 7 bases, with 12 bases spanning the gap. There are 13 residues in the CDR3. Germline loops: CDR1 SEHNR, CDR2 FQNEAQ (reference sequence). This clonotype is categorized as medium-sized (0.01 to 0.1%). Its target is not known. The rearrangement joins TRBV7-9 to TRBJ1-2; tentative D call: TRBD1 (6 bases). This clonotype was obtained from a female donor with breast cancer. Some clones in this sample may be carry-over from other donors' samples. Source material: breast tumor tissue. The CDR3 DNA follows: TGTGCCAGCAGCTTCCCGGGGGCGAGTGGCTACACCTTC. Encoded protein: CASSFPGASGYTF.